These T cell receptor beta chains were read from a single sample in a study of early T cells in non-severe SARS-CoV-2 infection. TCRdb passed the 5' RACE reads through MiXCR, listing each CDR3 protein once. This repertoire shows fewer than 85,000 distinct CDR3 sequences, 7.5% to 10% found once; its top ten account for 4.5% to 5%. Sequencing used whole blood. The source is an adult who was a healthcare worker with PCR-confirmed SARS-CoV-2 infection or an uninfected control (not recorded which). CDR3s include the opening cysteine and the closing phenylalanine or tryptophan. A D gene is named only where the DNA matches it firmly. Clone size, where shown, is once, few, many, or a class for clones that have expanded.

length	size	D	V	J	DNA	CDR3
14	many	.	TRBV15	TRBJ2-5	TGTGCCACCAGCACTCGACATGCTAAAGAGACCCAGTACTTC	CATSTRHAKETQYF
14	many	.	TRBV6-1	TRBJ2-4	TGTGCCAGCAGTGCCCCGGGGGCCAAAAACATTCAGTACTTC	CASSAPGAKNIQYF
13	many	.	TRBV5-4	TRBJ2-3	TGTGCCACCACTCGGTCCTACACAGATACGCAGTATTTT	CATTRSYTDTQYF
16	many	.	TRBV3-1	TRBJ2-5	TGTGCCAGCAGCCGACTGATGGACACGATCCAAGAGACCCAGTACTTC	CASSRLMDTIQETQYF
14	.	TRBD2	TRBV30	TRBJ2-3	TGTGCCTGGCAGCTAGGGACTAGCGCTGATACGCAGTATTTT	CAWQLGTSADTQYF
14	.	.	TRBV2	TRBJ1-1	TGTGCCAGCACCCTGGGACCTTCGAACACTGAAGCTTTCTTT	CASTLGPSNTEAFF
13	.	TRBD2	TRBV30	TRBJ2-1	TGTGCCTGGGGGACTAGCTCCTACAATGAGCAGTTCTTC	CAWGTSSYNEQFF
14	many	.	TRBV3-1	TRBJ2-1	TGTGCCAGCAGCCTCCTACCCTCCTACAATGAGCAGTTCTTC	CASSLLPSYNEQFF
15	few	.	TRBV7-2	TRBJ2-4	TGTGCCAGCAGCTTAGAGTACAGGGCCAAAAACATTCAGTACTTC	CASSLEYRAKNIQYF
19	few	TRBD2	TRBV12-3/TRBV12-4	TRBJ2-3	TGTGCCAGCAGGTCAAGGGGACTAGCGGGAGTTCCTGGGACAGATACGCAGTATTTT	CASRSRGLAGVPGTDTQYF
18	few	TRBD2	TRBV20-1	TRBJ2-3	TGCAGTGCTGGTGATCTAGCGGTTTGGGGGGATAGCACAGATACGCAGTATTTT	CSAGDLAVWGDSTDTQYF
17	many	.	TRBV20-1	TRBJ2-1	TGCAGTGCTAGAGGGGATAGCGGCAAAAGCTCCTACAATGAGCAGTTCTTC	CSARGDSGKSSYNEQFF
15	.	.	TRBV20-1	TRBJ1-5	TGCAGTGCTAGGTCCGGGGGATCGGGCAATCAGCCCCAGCATTTT	CSARSGGSGNQPQHF
14	.	.	TRBV7-9	TRBJ2-3	TGTGCCAGCAGCGTGGACTCAAGTGGAGATACGCAGTATTTT	CASSVDSSGDTQYF
12	many	.	TRBV7-8	TRBJ2-7	TGTGCCAGCAGCTTAGCCGATAGGAAGCAGTACTTC	CASSLADRKQYF